This T cell receptor (beta chain) was sequenced in a study of beta chain features in type 1 diabetes. The isolated RNA, all of it, was reverse transcribed, so expressed TCRB transcripts were what got sequenced. Clones were sequenced by immunoSEQ multiplex PCR, and TCRdb holds only the in-frame ones, with some missing. The sample carries about 370,000 clones, approximately 16% recorded once. This clone appeared a few times. Without exception, sorted populations had purity beyond 98%. Trimming cost V 3 bases and J 1 base; bases outside gene matches: 8. This CDR3 spans 17 amino acids. Germline V gives CDR1 SGHRS, CDR2 YFSETQ.

The origin of this receptor is a woman under 30 in good health. This chain links TRBV5-1 with TRBJ1-1; 11 nucleotides agree with TRBD1. Specimen: naive CD4+ T cells from blood. The chain's CDR3 is CASSSDRGHVGNTEAFF. As DNA, the CDR3 is TGCGCCAGCAGCTCGGACAGGGGGCACGTGGGGAACACTGAAGCTTTCTTT.